The 3 T cell receptor beta chains reported below all come from one sample, sequenced in a study of cytomegalovirus exposure and HLA in healthy donors. PCR involved 60 Vbeta and 13 Jbeta primers. Profiling relied on immunoSEQ multiplex PCR, and the TCRdb table lists in-frame clones only, not all of them. The sample totals some 150,000 clones. Sequenced: PBMCs. Receptors originate from a man aged 40-55 years in good health and CMV-seronegative.

The chain employs TRBV4-1 and TRBJ2-5; 9 bases agree with TRBD2. V lost 1 base to trimming and J lost 4 bases; unmatched junction nucleotides: 4. CDR1 and CDR2 (germline): MGHRA, YSYEKL. CDR3 length: 15 amino acids. The CDR3 here is CASSQGGGGAETQYF. In nucleotides, the CDR3 is TGCGCCAGCAGCCAAGGAGGCGGGGGGGCAGAGACCCAGTACTTC.

The V call is TRBV5-1, the J call TRBJ1-6, with 7 bases identical to TRBD1. V lost 3 bases and J lost 10; bases outside the gene matches: 13. The CDR3 totals 16 residues. Germline assignment: CDR1 SGHRS and CDR2 YFSETQ. CDR3: CASSSLPGQLDSPLHF. The CDR3 DNA is TGCGCCAGCAGCTCCCTTCCGGGACAGCTTGACTCACCCCTCCACTTT.

The V and J genes are TRBV5-4 and TRBJ2-2; D call uncertain. Germline V gives CDR1 SGHNT, CDR2 YYREEE (reference sequence). The CDR3 consists of 14 residues. V shed 5 bases and J shed 2 bases, with 10 bases lying between them. The CDR3 is CASSSTPNTGELFF. CDR3 DNA: TGTGCCAGCAGTTCGACACCTAACACCGGGGAGCTGTTTTTT.